A selection of T cell receptor beta chains follows, all from one sample in a study of blood T cell repertoires in COVID-19. Repertoires were generated with immunoSEQ multiplex PCR, while TCRdb's copy carries only in-frame clones and drops some. This table has 150,000 to 200,000 clones, 70% to 85% appearing once. Input material: peripheral blood. All receptors derive from a human donor with acute or convalescent COVID-19. The donor label of this sample is uncertain. The CDR3 runs from the conserved cysteine through the conserved F or W. A D gene is named only where the DNA matches it firmly. Size values are once, few and many counts, or a class for expanded clones, and some rows have none.

J	D	V	size	DNA	CDR3
TRBJ2-6	TRBD2	TRBV27	NA	TGTGCCAGCAGCCCCCTGCGGGCTAGCGGGGTCGCGGCCGGGGCCAACGTCCTGACTTTC	CASSPLRASGVAAGANVLTF
TRBJ1-5	TRBD1	TRBV6-5	once	TGTGCCAGCAGTCGCCTACAGGGGGGCAATCAGCCCCAGCATTTT	CASSRLQGGNQPQHF
TRBJ1-5	NA	TRBV6-6	NA	TGTGCCAGCTCTGGACAGTTGGGGGTCCAGCCCCAGCATTTT	CASSGQLGVQPQHF
TRBJ2-3	TRBD2	TRBV9	NA	TGTGTCAGCTCCTGGACTAGCGGAGTGCAGTATTTT	CVSSWTSGVQYF
TRBJ2-2	TRBD2	TRBV7-2	NA	TGTGCCAGCAGTAAACCGGGACTAGCGGACACCGGGGAGCTGTTTTTT	CASSKPGLADTGELFF
TRBJ1-2	NA	TRBV21-1	NA	TGTGCCAGCAGCCGTGACTATGGCTACACCTTC	CASSRDYGYTF
TRBJ2-2	NA	TRBV27	NA	TGTGCCAGCAGTTTATTCGCAGGGACGAACACCGGGGAGCTGTTTTTT	CASSLFAGTNTGELFF
TRBJ2-7	TRBD1	TRBV10-3	NA	TGTGCCATCAGGGGACAGGGGATTGAGCAGTACTTC	CAIRGQGIEQYF
TRBJ2-1	TRBD1	TRBV7-8	NA	TGTGCCAGCAGCCGTCCTACAGGGGGTCGTGACAATGAGCAGTTCTTC	CASSRPTGGRDNEQFF
TRBJ2-7	TRBD2	TRBV5-1	NA	TGCGCCAGCAGCTTGACCCCTGGACTAGCGGGAGGCCCCTACGAGCAGTACTTC	CASSLTPGLAGGPYEQYF
TRBJ1-5	TRBD1	TRBV27	NA	TGTGCCAGCAGTAATTATGGGACAGACAATCAGCCCCAGCATTTT	CASSNYGTDNQPQHF
TRBJ2-1	NA	TRBV5-1	NA	TGCGCCAGCAGCTCCTCGGTCATCAACAATGAGCAGTTCTTC	CASSSSVINNEQFF
TRBJ2-7	TRBD1	TRBV25-1	NA	TGTGCCAGCAGTGAAAAGCCGACAGGGGCCTACGAGCAGTACTTC	CASSEKPTGAYEQYF
TRBJ2-7	NA	TRBV27	NA	TGTGCCAGCAAACGCGACAGAACCTACTACGAGCAGTACTTC	CASKRDRTYYEQYF
TRBJ2-7	NA	TRBV5-1	NA	TGCGCCAGCAGCTTAGGGGCTGGCCGAACGAACGAGCAGTACTTC	CASSLGAGRTNEQYF
TRBJ1-1	TRBD1	TRBV7-8	NA	TGTGCCAGCAGCTTATTTACAGGGGGGAGCTACACTGAAGCTTTCTTT	CASSLFTGGSYTEAFF
TRBJ2-1	NA	TRBV27	NA	TGTGCCAGCAGTGCCCGAACAGGGCTCTCCTACAATGAGCAGTTCTTC	CASSARTGLSYNEQFF
TRBJ2-4	NA	TRBV7-8	NA	TGTGCCAGCACAGAAGCTCGCGCAGGCCCGAACATTCAGTACTTC	CASTEARAGPNIQYF
TRBJ2-2	TRBD2	TRBV19	NA	TGTGCCAGTAGCGGAATCGGGACTAGCGGGAGTAGGGACACCGGGGAGCTGTTTTTT	CASSGIGTSGSRDTGELFF
TRBJ1-3	NA	TRBV7-9	once	TGTGCCAGCAGCTCCTCTGGCGGAAACACCATATATTTT	CASSSSGGNTIYF
TRBJ1-1	TRBD1	TRBV25-1	NA	TGTGCCAGCAGTCAACGACAGGGGGCGCGCACTGAAGCTTTCTTT	CASSQRQGARTEAFF
TRBJ2-1	NA	TRBV5-8	NA	TGTGCCAGCAGCTTACCTGGCCTCAGCTCCTACAATGAGCAGTTCTTC	CASSLPGLSSYNEQFF
TRBJ2-4	TRBD2	TRBV7-9	NA	TGTGCCAGCAGCCGCGAGGGACTAGCGGGAGTGTTAGGCATTCAGTACTTC	CASSREGLAGVLGIQYF
TRBJ1-2	NA	TRBV29-1	NA	TGCAGCGTTGCCCGCGGGGGCTATGGCTACACCTTC	CSVARGGYGYTF
TRBJ1-2	NA	TRBV19	NA	TGTGCCAGTACGGACATCCCCTATGGCTACACCTTC	CASTDIPYGYTF
TRBJ2-7	TRBD2	TRBV6-5	NA	TGTGCCAGCAGTCCCCGAGGAGCGGGAGAAAACGAGCAGTACTTC	CASSPRGAGENEQYF
TRBJ2-7	TRBD1	TRBV10-3	NA	TGTGCCATCAGAAATTATGACAGGGGCTACGAGCAGTACTTC	CAIRNYDRGYEQYF
TRBJ2-1	TRBD2	TRBV5-6	NA	TGTGCCAGCAGCTTGGTACTAGCGGAGTTTTCCTACAATGAGCAGTTCTTC	CASSLVLAEFSYNEQFF
TRBJ1-3	TRBD1	TRBV29-1	NA	TGCAGCGTTGGGGGGACAGGGCCTAGCAACACCATATATTTT	CSVGGTGPSNTIYF